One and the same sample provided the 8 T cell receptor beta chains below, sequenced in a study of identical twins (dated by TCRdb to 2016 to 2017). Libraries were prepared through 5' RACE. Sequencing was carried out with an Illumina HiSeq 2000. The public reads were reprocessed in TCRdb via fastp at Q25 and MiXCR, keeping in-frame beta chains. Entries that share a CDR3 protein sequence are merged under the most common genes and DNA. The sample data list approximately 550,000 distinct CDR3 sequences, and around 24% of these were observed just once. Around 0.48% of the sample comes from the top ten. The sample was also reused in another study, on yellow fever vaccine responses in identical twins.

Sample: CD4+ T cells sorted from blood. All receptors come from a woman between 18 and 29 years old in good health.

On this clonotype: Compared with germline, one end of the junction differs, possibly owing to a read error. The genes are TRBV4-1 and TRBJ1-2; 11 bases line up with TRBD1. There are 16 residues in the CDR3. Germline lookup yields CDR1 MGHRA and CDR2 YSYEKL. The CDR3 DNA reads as TGCGCCAGCAGCAAAAGTGGACAGGGGGCCGAATATGTCTACACCTTC. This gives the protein CASSKSGQGAEYVYTF.

The DNA for the CDR3 is TGTGCCACCAGTGACCCCGGGACAGGCTCCGTGGAGACCCAGTACTTC. Translated: CATSDPGTGSVETQYF. The chain uses TRBV24-1 and TRBJ2-5; 8 nucleotides agree with TRBD1. V lost 4 bases and J lost 5; bases outside the gene matches: 11. The germline V gene encodes CDR1 KGHDR and CDR2 SFDVKD. This CDR3 has 16 residues.

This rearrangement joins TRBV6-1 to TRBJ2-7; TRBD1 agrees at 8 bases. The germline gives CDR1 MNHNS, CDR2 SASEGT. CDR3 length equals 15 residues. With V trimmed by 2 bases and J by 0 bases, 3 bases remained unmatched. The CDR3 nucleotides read TGTGCCAGCAGTGAACGGGGGACAGGCTCCTACGAGCAGTACGTC. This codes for CASSERGTGSYEQYV.

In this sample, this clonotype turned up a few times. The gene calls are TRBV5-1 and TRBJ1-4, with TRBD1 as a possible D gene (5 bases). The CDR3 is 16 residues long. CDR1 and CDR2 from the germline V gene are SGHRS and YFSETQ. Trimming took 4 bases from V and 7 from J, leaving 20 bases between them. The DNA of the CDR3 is TGCGCCAGCAGCCCCTCTGGTACAGGCTACGGTGAAAAACTGTTTTTT. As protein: CASSPSGTGYGEKLFF.

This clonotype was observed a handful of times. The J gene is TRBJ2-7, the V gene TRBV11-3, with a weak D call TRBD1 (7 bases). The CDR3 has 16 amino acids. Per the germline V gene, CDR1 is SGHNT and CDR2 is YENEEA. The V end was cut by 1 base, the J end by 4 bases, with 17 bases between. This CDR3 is CASSLAGQGGLYEQYF. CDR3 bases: TGTGCCAGCAGCTTAGCGGGGCAGGGGGGACTTTACGAGCAGTACTTC.

CDR3: CATSDFGKGSTYNEQFF. DNA for the CDR3: TGTGCCACCAGTGATTTTGGCAAGGGGTCCACCTACAATGAGCAGTTCTTC. The V and J genes are TRBV24-1 and TRBJ2-1, with D perhaps matching TRBD1 (5 bases). V was pared by 1 base and J by 2 bases, with 14 bases between. Germline V gene lookup returns CDR1 KGHDR and CDR2 SFDVKD. CDR3 length: 17 amino acids.

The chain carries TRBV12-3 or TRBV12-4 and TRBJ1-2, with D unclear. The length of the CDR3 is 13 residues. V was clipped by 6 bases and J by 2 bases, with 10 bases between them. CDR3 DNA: TGTGCCAGCAGACGGTCCGGAAACTATGGCTACACCTTC. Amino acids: CASRRSGNYGYTF.

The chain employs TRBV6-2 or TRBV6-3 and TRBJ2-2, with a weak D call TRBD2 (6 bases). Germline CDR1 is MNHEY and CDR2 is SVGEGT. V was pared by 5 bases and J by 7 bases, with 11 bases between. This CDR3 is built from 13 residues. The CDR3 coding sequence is TGTGCCAGCAGTGGACTAACCAACGGGGAGCTGTTTTTT. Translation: CASSGLTNGELFF.